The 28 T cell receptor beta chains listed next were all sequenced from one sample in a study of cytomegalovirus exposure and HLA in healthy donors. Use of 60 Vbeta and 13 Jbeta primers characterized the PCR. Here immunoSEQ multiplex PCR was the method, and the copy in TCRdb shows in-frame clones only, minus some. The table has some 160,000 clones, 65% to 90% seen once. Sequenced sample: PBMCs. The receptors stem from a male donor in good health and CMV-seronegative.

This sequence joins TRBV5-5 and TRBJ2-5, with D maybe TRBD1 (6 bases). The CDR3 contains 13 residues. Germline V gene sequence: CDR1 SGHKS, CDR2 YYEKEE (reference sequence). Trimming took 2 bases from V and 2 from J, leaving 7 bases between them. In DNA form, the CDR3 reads TGTGCCAGCAGCTTAGGACAGCAAGAGACCCAGTACTTC. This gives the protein CASSLGQQETQYF.

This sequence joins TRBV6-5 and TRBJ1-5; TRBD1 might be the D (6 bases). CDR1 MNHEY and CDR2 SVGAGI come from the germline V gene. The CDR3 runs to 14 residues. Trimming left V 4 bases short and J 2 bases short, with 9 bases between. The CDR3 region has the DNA TGTGCCAGCAGTTTAAGGACAGGCAATCAGCCCCAGCATTTT. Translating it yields CASSLRTGNQPQHF.

The CDR3 protein is CASSPQRGSGEQYF. The CDR3 DNA sequence: TGTGCCAGCAGCCCCCAGCGGGGGAGCGGCGAGCAGTACTTC. The chain uses TRBV5-4 and TRBJ2-7; 8 nucleotides agree with TRBD2. This CDR3 has 14 residues. J lost 6 bases, V lost 4 bases, and 9 bases had no gene match. Per germline, CDR1 SGHNT and CDR2 YYREEE (reference sequence). Based on the CDR3 plus reference TRBV5-4 and TRBJ2-7, the full variable domain is ETGVTQSPTHLIKTRGQQVTLRCSSQSGHNTVSWYQQALGQGPQFIFQYYREEENGRGNFPPRFSGLQFPNYSSELNVNALELDDSALYLCASSPQRGSGEQYFGPGTRLTVT.

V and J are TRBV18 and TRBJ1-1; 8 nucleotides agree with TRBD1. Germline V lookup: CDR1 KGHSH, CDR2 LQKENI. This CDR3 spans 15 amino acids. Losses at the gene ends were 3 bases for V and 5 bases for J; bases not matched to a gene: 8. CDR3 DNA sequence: TGTGCCAGCTCACCCCGGGGACAGGTTACGACTGAAGCTTTCTTT. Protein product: CASSPRGQVTTEAFF.

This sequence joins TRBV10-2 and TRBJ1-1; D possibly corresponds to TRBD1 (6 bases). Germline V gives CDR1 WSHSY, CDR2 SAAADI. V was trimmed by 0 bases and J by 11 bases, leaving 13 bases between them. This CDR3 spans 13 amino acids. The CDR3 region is CASSESEQGAAFF. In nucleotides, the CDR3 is TGCGCCAGCAGTGAGTCGGAACAGGGTGCCGCTTTCTTT.

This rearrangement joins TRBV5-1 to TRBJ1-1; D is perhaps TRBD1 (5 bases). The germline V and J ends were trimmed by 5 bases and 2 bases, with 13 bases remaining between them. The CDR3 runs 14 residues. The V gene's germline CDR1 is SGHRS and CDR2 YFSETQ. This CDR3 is CASREGPANTEAFF. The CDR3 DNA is TGCGCCAGCAGGGAGGGACCAGCTAACACTGAAGCTTTCTTT.

CDR3 sequence reads: CASSPPTSKGNTIYF. CDR3 nucleotide sequence: TGTGCCAGCAGCCCCCCCACAAGTAAAGGAAACACCATATATTTT. The V and J genes are TRBV5-5 and TRBJ1-3; D is unclear. CDR1 SGHKS and CDR2 YYEKEE come from the germline V gene (reference sequence). This CDR3 region has 15 residues. Trimming took 4 bases from V and 4 from J, leaving 15 bases between them.

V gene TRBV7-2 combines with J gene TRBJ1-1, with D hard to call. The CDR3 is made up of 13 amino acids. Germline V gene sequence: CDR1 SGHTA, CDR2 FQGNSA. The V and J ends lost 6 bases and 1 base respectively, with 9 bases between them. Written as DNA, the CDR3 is TGTGCCAGCAGTCGTGCCAGGAACACTGAAGCTTTCTTT. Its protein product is CASSRARNTEAFF.

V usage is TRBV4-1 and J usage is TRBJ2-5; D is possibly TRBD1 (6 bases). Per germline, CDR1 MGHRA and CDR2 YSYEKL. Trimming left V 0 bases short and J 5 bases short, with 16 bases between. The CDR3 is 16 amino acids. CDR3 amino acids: CASSQERQALGETQYF. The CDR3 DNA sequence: TGCGCCAGCAGCCAAGAAAGACAGGCGTTAGGGGAGACCCAGTACTTC.

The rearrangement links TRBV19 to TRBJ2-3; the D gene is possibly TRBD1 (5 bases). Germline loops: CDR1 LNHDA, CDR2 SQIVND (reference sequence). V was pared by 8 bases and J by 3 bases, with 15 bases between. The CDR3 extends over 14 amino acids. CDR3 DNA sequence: TGTGCCAGTTCAGGGAAGGCAGGTACAGATACGCAGTATTTT. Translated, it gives CASSGKAGTDTQYF.

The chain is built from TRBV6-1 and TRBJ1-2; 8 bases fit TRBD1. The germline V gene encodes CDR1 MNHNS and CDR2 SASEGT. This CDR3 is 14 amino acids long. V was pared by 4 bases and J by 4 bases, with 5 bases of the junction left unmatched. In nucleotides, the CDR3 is TGTGCCAGCAGTGTACAGGGGGATATCTATGGCTACACCTTC. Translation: CASSVQGDIYGYTF.

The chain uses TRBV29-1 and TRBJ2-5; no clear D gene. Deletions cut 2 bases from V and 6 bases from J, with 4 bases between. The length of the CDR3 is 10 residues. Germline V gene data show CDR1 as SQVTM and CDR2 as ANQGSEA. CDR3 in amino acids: CSVEWQTQYF. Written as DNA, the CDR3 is TGCAGCGTTGAATGGCAGACCCAGTACTTC.

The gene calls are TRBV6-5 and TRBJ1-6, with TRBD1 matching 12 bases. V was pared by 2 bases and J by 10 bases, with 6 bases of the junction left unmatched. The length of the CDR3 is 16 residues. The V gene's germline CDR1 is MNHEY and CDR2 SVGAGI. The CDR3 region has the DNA TGTGCCAGCAGTTACAGATCCGGGACAGGGGGCTCACCCCTCCACTTT. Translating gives CASSYRSGTGGSPLHF.

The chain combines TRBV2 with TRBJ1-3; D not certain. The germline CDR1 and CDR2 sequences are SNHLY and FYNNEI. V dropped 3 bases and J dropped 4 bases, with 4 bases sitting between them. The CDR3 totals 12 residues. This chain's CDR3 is CASSDRGNTIYF. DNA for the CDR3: TGTGCCAGCAGTGACAGGGGAAACACCATATATTTT.

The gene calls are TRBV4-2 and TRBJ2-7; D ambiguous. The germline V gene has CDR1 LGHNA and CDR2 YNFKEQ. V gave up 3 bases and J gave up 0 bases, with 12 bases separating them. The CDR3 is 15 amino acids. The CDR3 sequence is CASSQTPESSYEQYF. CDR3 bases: TGTGCCAGCAGCCAGACACCGGAAAGCTCCTACGAGCAGTACTTC.

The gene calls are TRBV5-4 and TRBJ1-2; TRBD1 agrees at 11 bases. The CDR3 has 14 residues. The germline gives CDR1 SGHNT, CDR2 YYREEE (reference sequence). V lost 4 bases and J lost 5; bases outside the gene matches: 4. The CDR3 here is CASSSRDRGYGYTF. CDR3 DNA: TGTGCCAGCAGCAGCCGGGACAGGGGGTATGGCTACACCTTC.

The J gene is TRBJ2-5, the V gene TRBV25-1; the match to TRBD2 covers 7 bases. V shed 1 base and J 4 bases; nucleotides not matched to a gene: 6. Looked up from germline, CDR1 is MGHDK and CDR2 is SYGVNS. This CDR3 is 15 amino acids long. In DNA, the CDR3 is TGTGCCAGCAGTGAATCCAGAGGGGAGGGAGAGACCCAGTACTTC. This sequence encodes CASSESRGEGETQYF.

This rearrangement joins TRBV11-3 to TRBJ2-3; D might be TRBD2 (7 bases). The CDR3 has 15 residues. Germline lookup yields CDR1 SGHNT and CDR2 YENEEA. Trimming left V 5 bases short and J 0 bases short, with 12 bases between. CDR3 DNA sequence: TGTGCCAGCAGCCCGGGGGGCCTCAGCACAGATACGCAGTATTTT. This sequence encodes CASSPGGLSTDTQYF.

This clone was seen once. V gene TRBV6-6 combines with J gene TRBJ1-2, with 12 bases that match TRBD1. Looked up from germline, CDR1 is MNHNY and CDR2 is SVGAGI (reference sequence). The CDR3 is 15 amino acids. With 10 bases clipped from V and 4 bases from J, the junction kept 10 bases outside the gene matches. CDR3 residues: CATTNPGQGAYGYTF. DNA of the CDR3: TGTGCCACTACAAATCCGGGACAGGGGGCCTATGGCTACACCTTC.

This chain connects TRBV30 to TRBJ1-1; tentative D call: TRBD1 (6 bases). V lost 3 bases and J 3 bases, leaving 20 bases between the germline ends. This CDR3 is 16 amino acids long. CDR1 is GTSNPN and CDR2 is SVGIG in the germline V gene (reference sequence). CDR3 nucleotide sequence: TGTGCCTGGAGAGAGCTTTCAGGACAGCGGTACACTGAAGCTTTCTTT. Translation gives CAWRELSGQRYTEAFF.

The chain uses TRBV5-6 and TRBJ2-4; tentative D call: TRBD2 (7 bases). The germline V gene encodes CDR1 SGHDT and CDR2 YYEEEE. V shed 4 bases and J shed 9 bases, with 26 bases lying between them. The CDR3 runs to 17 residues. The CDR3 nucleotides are TGTGCCAGCAGCCCGGGGGGCCGGCATGGATTTACGGGCATTCAGTACTTC. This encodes CASSPGGRHGFTGIQYF.

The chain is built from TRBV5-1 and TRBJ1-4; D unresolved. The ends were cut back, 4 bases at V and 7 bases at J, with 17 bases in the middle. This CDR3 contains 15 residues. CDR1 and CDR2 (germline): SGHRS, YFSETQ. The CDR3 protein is CASSPNSFSSEKLFF. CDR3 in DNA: TGCGCCAGCAGCCCAAACTCCTTCTCTAGTGAAAAACTGTTTTTT.

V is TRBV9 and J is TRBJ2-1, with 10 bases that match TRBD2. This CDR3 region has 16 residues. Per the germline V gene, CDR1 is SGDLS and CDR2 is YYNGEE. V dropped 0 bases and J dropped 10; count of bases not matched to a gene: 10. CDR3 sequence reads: CASSVVGVAGGHEQFF. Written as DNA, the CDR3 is TGTGCCAGCAGCGTAGTGGGGGTAGCGGGGGGCCACGAGCAGTTCTTC.

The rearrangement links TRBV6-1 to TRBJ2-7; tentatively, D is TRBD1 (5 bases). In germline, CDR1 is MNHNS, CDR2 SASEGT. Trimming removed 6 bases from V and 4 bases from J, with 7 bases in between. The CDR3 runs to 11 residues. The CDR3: CASSDSYEQYF. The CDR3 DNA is TGTGCCAGCAGCGACAGTTACGAGCAGTACTTC.

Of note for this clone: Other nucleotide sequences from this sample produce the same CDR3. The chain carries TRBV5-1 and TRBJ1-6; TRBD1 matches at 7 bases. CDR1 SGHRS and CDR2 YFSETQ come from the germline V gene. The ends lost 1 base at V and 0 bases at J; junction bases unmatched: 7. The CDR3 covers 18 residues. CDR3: CASSLSTGSSSYNSPLHF. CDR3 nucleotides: TGCGCCAGCAGCTTGTCGACAGGGAGTAGCTCCTATAATTCACCCCTCCACTTT.

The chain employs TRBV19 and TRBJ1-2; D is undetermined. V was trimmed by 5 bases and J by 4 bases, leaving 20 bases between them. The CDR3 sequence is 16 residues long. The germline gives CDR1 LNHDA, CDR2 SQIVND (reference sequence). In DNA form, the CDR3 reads TGTGCCAGTAGTCCCTTGTCGTCCGGGTCCTTCTATGGCTACACCTTC. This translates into CASSPLSSGSFYGYTF.

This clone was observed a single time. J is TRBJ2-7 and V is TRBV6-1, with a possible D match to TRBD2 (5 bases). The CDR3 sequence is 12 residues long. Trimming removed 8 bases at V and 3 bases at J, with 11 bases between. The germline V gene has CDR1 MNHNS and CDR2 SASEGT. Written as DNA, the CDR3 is TGTGCCAGCGGTACTAGGAACTACGAGCAGTACTTC. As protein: CASGTRNYEQYF.

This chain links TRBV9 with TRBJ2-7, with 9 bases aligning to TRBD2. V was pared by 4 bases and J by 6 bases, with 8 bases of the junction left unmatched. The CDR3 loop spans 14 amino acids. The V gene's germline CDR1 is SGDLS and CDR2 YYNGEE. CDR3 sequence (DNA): TGTGCCAGCAGCTCCGGACTAGCGTACACCGAGCAGTACTTC. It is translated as CASSSGLAYTEQYF.